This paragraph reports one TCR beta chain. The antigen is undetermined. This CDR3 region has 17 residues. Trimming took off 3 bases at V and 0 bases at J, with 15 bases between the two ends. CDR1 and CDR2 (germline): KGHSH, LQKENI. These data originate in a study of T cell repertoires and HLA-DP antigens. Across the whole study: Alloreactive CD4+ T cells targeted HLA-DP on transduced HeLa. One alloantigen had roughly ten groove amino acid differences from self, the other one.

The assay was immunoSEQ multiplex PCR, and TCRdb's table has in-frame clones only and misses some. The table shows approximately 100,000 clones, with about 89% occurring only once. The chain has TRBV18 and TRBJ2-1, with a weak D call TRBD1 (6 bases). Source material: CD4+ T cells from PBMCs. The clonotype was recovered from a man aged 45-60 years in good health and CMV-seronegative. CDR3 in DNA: TGTGCCAGCTCACCGAGGCAGGGGCAAGGCTCCTACAATGAGCAGTTCTTC. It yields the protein CASSPRQGQGSYNEQFF. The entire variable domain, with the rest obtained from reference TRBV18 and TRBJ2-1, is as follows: NAGVMQNPRHLVRRRGQEARLRCSPMKGHSHVYWYRQLPEEGLKFMVYLQKENIIDESGMPKERFSAEFPKEGPSILRIQQVVRGDSAAYFCASSPRQGQGSYNEQFFGPGTRLTVL.